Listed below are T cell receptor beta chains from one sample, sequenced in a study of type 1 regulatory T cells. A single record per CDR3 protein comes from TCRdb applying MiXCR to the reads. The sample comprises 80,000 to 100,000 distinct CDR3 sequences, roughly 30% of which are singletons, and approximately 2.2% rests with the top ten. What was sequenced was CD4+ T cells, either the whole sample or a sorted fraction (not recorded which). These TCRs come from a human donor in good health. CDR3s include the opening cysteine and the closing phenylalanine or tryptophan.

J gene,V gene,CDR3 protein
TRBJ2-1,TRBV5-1,CASSLAGLAAIEQFF
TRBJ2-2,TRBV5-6,CASSDGLAGGIPLNTGELFF
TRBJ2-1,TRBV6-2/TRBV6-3,CASSILGGGGNNEQFF
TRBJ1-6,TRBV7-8,CASSFFGTGVSPLHF
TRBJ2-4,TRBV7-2,CASSSDRGHSKNIQYF
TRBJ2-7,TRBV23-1,CASSQWEGYEQYF
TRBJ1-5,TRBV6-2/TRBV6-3,CASRQGLGNQPQHF
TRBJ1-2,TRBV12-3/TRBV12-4,CASGTSDSYTF
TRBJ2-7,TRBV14,CASSQAFGLSYEQYF
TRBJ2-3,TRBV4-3,CASSQDRLAGGKNTQYF